The clone carrying this TCR beta chain came up many times. This sample is drawn from a study of tumor and adjacent non-tumor tissue in lung cancer. Germline CDR1 is KGHDR and CDR2 is SFDVKD. V was cut by 4 bases and J by 6 bases, with 8 bases left in between. The CDR3 is made up of 13 amino acids. A modified ARM-PCR protocol with three rounds of nested PCR amplified TCRbeta. MiXCR was run by TCRdb on the multiplex PCR reads, yielding one entry per CDR3 protein. The sample consists of approximately 77,000 distinct CDR3 sequences, approximately 80% of them appearing once. This sample's RNA came from whole unsorted tissue. This non-tumor lung sample came from over 3 cm beyond the tumor edge.

The clonotype was recovered from a man in his sixties with non-small cell lung cancer. The chain carries TRBV24-1 and TRBJ2-2; weak D call: TRBD1 (5 bases). Sequencing input: distant non-tumor lung tissue. In DNA, the CDR3 is TGTGCCACCAGTGAGACAGTGGCCGGGGAGCTGTTTTTT. Residues: CATSETVAGELFF.